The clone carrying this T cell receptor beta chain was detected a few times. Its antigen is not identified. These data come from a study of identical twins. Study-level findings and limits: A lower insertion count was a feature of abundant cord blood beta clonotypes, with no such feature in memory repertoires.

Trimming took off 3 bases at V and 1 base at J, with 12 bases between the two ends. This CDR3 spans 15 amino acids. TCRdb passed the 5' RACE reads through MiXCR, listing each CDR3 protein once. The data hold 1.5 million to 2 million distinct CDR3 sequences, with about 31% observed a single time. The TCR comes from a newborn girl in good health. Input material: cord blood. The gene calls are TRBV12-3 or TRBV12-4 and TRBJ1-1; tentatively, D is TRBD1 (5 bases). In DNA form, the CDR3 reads TGTGCCAGCAGTTTTGCGCGGAGGGGGAACACTGAAGCTTTCTTT. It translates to CASSFARRGNTEAFF.